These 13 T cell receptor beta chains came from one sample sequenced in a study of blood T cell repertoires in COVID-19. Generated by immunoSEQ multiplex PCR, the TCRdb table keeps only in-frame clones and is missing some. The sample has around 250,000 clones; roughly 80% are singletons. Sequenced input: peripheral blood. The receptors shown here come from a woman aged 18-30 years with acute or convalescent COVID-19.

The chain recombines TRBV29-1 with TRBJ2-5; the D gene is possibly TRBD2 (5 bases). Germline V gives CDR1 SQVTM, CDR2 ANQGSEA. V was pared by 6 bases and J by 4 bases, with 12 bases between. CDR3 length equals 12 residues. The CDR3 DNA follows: TGCAGCGTGAGGGTATCAAGAGAGACCCAGTACTTC. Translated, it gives CSVRVSRETQYF.

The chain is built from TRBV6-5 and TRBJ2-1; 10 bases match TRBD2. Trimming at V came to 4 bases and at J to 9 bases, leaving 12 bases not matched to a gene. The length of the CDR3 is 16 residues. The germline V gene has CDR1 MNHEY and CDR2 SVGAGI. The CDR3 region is CASSWGTSGTVSEQFF. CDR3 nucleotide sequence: TGTGCCAGCAGTTGGGGTACTAGCGGGACGGTCAGTGAGCAGTTCTTC.

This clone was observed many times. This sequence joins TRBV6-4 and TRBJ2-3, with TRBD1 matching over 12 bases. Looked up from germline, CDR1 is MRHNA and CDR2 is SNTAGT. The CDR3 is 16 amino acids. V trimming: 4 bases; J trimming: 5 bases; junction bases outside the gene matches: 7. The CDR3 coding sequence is TGTGCCAGCAGTGCTGGAGGGACAGGGGGCGTAGATACGCAGTATTTT. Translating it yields CASSAGGTGGVDTQYF.

The CDR3 bases are TGTGCCAGCAGCATAGGACAGATTAGCAATCAGCCCCAGCATTTT. Translated, it gives CASSIGQISNQPQHF. The chain uses TRBV6-2 or TRBV6-3 and TRBJ1-5, with D possibly being TRBD1 (6 bases). Trimming removed 6 bases at V and 0 bases at J, with 12 bases between. The germline V gene has CDR1 MNHEY and CDR2 SVGEGT. CDR3 length: 15 amino acids.

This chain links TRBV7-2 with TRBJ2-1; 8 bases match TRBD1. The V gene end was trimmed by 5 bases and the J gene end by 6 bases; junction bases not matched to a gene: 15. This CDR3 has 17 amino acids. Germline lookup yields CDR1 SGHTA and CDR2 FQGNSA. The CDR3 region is CASSARPRTGRSNEQFF. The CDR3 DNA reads TGTGCCAGCAGCGCCCGGCCCCGGACAGGGAGGTCCAATGAGCAGTTCTTC.

CDR3 in amino acids: CASSLVEGVYNSPLHF. The CDR3, as DNA: TGCGCCAGCAGCTTGGTCGAGGGGGTCTATAATTCACCCCTCCACTTT. The J gene is TRBJ1-6, the V gene TRBV5-1, with D perhaps TRBD1 (6 bases). CDR3 size: 16 residues. Trimming removed 0 bases from V and 3 bases from J, with 10 bases in between. CDR1 is SGHRS, CDR2 YFSETQ, per germline.

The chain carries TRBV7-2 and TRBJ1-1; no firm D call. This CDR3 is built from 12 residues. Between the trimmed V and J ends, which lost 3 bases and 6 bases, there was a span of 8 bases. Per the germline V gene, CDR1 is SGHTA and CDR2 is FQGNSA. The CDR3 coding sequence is TGTGCCAGCAGCTTTAGCGGCGCTGAAGCTTTCTTT. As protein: CASSFSGAEAFF.

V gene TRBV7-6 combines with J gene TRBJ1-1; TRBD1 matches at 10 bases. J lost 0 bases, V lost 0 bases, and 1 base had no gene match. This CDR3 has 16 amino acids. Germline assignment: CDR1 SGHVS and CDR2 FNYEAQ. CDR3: CASSLATGGMNTEAFF. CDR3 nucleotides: TGTGCCAGCAGCTTAGCGACAGGGGGCATGAACACTGAAGCTTTCTTT.

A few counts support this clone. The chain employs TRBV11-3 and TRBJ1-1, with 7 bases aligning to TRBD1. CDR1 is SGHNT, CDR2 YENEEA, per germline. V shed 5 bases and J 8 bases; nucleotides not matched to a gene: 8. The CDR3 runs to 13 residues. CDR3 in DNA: TGTGCCAGCAGCCTCCGACAGGGAACAGAAGCTTTCTTT. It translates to CASSLRQGTEAFF.

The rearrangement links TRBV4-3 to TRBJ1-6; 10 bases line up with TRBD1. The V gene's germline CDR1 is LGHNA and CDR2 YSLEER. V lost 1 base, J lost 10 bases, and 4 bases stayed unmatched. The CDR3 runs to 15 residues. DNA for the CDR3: TGCGCCAGCAGCCAAGCCGGACAGGGGGACTCACCCCTCCACTTT. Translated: CASSQAGQGDSPLHF.

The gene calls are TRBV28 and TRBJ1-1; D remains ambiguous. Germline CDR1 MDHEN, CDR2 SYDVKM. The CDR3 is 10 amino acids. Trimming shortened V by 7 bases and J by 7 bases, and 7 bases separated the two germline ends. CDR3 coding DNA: TGTGCCAGCAAGAGGTATGAAGCTTTCTTT. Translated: CASKRYEAFF.

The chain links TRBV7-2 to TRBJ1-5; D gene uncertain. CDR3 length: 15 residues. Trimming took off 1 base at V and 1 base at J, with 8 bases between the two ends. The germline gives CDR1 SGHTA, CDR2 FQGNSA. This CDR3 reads CASSLVAGSNQPQHF. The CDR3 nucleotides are TGTGCCAGCAGCTTAGTAGCTGGGAGCAATCAGCCCCAGCATTTT. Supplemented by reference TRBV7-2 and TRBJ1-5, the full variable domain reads GAGVSQSPSNKVTEKGKDVELRCDPISGHTALYWYRQSLGQGLEFLIYFQGNSAPDKSGLPSDRFSAERTGGSVSTLTIQRTQQEDSAVYLCASSLVAGSNQPQHFGDGTRLSIL.

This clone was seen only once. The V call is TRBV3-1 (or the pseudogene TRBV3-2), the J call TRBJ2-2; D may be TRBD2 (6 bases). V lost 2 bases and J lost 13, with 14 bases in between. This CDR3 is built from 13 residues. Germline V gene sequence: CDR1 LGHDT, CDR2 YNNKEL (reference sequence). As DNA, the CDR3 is TGTGCCAGCAGCCAATCGGGACTCGGCGGGCTGTTTTTT. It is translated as CASSQSGLGGLFF.